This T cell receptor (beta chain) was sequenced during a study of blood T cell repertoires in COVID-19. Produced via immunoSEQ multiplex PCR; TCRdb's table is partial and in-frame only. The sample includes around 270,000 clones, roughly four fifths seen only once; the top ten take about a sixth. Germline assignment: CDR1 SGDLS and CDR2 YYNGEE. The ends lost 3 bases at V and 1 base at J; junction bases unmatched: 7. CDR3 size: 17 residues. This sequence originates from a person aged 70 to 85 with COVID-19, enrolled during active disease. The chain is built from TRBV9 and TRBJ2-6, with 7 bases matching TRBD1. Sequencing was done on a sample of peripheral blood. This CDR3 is CASSARQGRSGANVLTF. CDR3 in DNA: TGTGCCAGCAGCGCCCGACAGGGAAGATCTGGGGCCAACGTCCTGACTTTC.